One sample yielded the 13 T cell receptor beta chains listed below, sequenced in a study of neoadjuvant anti-PD-1 for oral cavity cancer. Clones were read by immunoSEQ multiplex PCR, and TCRdb kept only the in-frame ones, dropping some. Of roughly 16,000 clones listed, roughly 40% are singletons. Regarding time point: after neoadjuvant nivolumab, at surgical resection. Material: tumor tissue, obtained after nivolumab (anti-PD-1) treatment. All receptors come from a person aged 35-79 years with oral cavity squamous cell carcinoma.

V usage is TRBV4-3 and J usage is TRBJ2-6, with D perhaps assigned TRBD1 or TRBD2 (6 bases each). Deletions cut 0 bases from V and 4 bases from J, with 10 bases between. The CDR3 runs 16 residues. Germline assignment: CDR1 LGHNA and CDR2 YSLEER. CDR3 sequence: CASSQEEGTGANVLTF. The CDR3 DNA is TGCGCCAGCAGCCAAGAGGAGGGGACAGGGGCCAACGTCCTGACTTTC.

This clone was counted a few times. The chain recombines TRBV9 with TRBJ2-2, with 7 bases that match TRBD1. CDR3 length equals 15 residues. CDR1 is SGDLS, CDR2 YYNGEE, per germline. Trimming removed 2 bases from V and 5 bases from J; junction bases left unmatched: 6. CDR3 sequence (DNA): TGTGCCAGCAGCGTTAGGGGGCGCCGAACCGGGGAGCTGTTTTTT. Its translation: CASSVRGRRTGELFF. The whole variable domain, remainder taken from reference TRBV9 and TRBJ2-2, is DSGVTQTPKHLITATGQRVTLRCSPRSGDLSVYWYQQSLDQGLQFLIQYYNGEERAKGNILERFSAQQFPDLHSELNLSSLELGDSALYFCASSVRGRRTGELFFGEGSRLTVL.

The chain has TRBV10-3 and TRBJ1-6, with D hard to call. Per germline, CDR1 ENHRY and CDR2 SYGVKD. The V end was cut by 3 bases, the J end by 9 bases, with 3 bases between. The length of the CDR3 is 11 residues. CDR3 in amino acids: CAISDGSPLHF. In DNA, the CDR3 is TGTGCCATCAGTGACGGTTCACCCCTCCACTTT.

The chain joins TRBV6-5 to TRBJ1-1; D is undetermined. In germline, CDR1 is MNHEY, CDR2 SVGAGI. The V end was cut by 0 bases, the J end by 5 bases, with 13 bases between. The CDR3 is 15 residues long. CDR3 nucleotide sequence: TGTGCCAGCAGTTACTCGGCCGAGGGTTTGACTGAAGCTTTCTTT. It yields the protein CASSYSAEGLTEAFF.

This clone was found a few times. The chain carries TRBV11-2 and TRBJ2-1; 8 nucleotides align to TRBD1. The CDR3 totals 13 residues. The junction had 4 bases not matched to a gene; V was cut back by 0 bases and J by 12 bases. Germline CDR1 and CDR2: SGHAT and FQNNGV. CDR3 sequence (DNA): TGTGCCAGCAGCTTAGACGACAGGGGTGGGCAGTTCTTC. Translation: CASSLDDRGGQFF.

This clone has just a few counts. This chain joins TRBV18 and TRBJ2-5; tentatively, D is TRBD2 (5 bases). Per the germline V gene, CDR1 is KGHSH and CDR2 is LQKENI. With 0 bases removed from V and 5 bases from J, the gap between germline ends came to 10 bases. This CDR3 is built from 14 residues. The chain's CDR3 is CASSPPTRGETQYF. The CDR3 DNA is TGTGCCAGCTCACCACCAACCCGCGGGGAGACCCAGTACTTC.

This clone was seen more than once but under ten times. This chain connects TRBV11-2 to TRBJ2-1; D is uncertain. Germline V lookup: CDR1 SGHAT, CDR2 FQNNGV. CDR3 size: 14 residues. The ends were cut back, 5 bases at V and 4 bases at J, with 12 bases in the middle. CDR3 in amino acids: CASSPVNPYNEQFF. The DNA of the CDR3 is TGTGCCAGCAGCCCGGTCAATCCGTACAATGAGCAGTTCTTC.

The table lists this clone with many counts. This chain connects TRBV11-2 to TRBJ2-1; no reliable D call. Trimming removed 1 base at V and 8 bases at J, with 9 bases between. CDR3 length: 13 residues. Germline lookup yields CDR1 SGHAT and CDR2 FQNNGV. The chain's CDR3 is CASSLGVSYEQFF. CDR3 sequence (DNA): TGTGCCAGCAGCTTAGGGGTCAGCTATGAGCAGTTCTTC.

J is TRBJ2-7 and V is TRBV25-1, with a tentative D call TRBD2 (5 bases). This CDR3 is 13 amino acids long. Germline V gene data show CDR1 as MGHDK and CDR2 as SYGVNS. Trimming pared 6 bases from V and 3 bases from J, leaving 12 bases between. Here the CDR3 reads CASRSSGSYEQYF. The CDR3 DNA sequence: TGTGCCAGCAGGTCGAGCGGCAGCTACGAGCAGTACTTC.

The rearrangement uses TRBV9 and TRBJ2-3, with D perhaps matching TRBD2 (6 bases). Trimming took 7 bases from V and 0 from J, leaving 12 bases between them. The CDR3 runs to 14 residues. Germline CDR1 SGDLS, CDR2 YYNGEE. The CDR3 is CASAEGLSTDTQYF. In nucleotides, the CDR3 is TGTGCCAGCGCGGAGGGGTTGAGCACAGATACGCAGTATTTT.

In its sample, this clone was seen a few times. This chain uses TRBV18 with TRBJ2-1, with D hard to call. CDR1 KGHSH and CDR2 LQKENI come from the germline V gene. The CDR3 is made up of 12 amino acids. The V end lost 3 bases, the J end lost 6 bases, and 6 bases lay between the germline ends. CDR3 DNA: TGTGCCAGCTCACCCCCGGTCAATGAGCAGTTCTTC. It encodes CASSPPVNEQFF.

V and J are TRBV11-2 and TRBJ2-5; maybe TRBD2 (5 bases). The germline CDR1 and CDR2 sequences are SGHAT and FQNNGV. This CDR3 spans 13 amino acids. Trimming pared 5 bases from V and 5 bases from J, leaving 12 bases between. CDR3 amino acids: CASSRGSGETQYF. In DNA form, the CDR3 reads TGTGCCAGCAGCCGAGGGTCGGGGGAGACCCAGTACTTC.

This clone is a singleton in its sample. V gene TRBV5-1 combines with J gene TRBJ2-6; no firm D call. Looked up from germline, CDR1 is SGHRS and CDR2 is YFSETQ. There are 16 residues in the CDR3. The germline V and J ends were trimmed by 0 bases and 1 base, with 8 bases remaining between them. DNA of the CDR3: TGCGCCAGCAGCTTGGATTACGATTCTGGGGCCAACGTCCTGACTTTC. Translating gives CASSLDYDSGANVLTF.